One and the same sample provided the 32 T cell receptor beta chains below, sequenced in a study of cytomegalovirus exposure and HLA in healthy donors. 13 Jbeta primers and 60 Vbeta primers were used for the PCR. Produced via immunoSEQ multiplex PCR; TCRdb's table is partial and in-frame only. The sample has about 140,000 clones, 80% seen once; the top ten hold 2% to 3%. The material sequenced was PBMCs. The source of these receptors is a man aged 45-65 years in good health and CMV-seronegative.

The rearrangement uses TRBV27 and TRBJ2-7; 9 nucleotides match TRBD2. The trim removed 5 bases at V and 5 bases at J, leaving 16 bases unmatched. CDR1 and CDR2 from the germline V gene are MNHEY and SMNVEV (reference sequence). The CDR3 runs 17 residues. This CDR3 reads CASSLTPGSSGGHEQYF. CDR3 bases: TGTGCCAGCAGTCTAACACCGGGAAGTAGCGGGGGCCACGAGCAGTACTTC.

V and J are TRBV4-1 and TRBJ1-6; no firm D call. In germline, CDR1 is MGHRA, CDR2 YSYEKL. The CDR3 spans 13 residues. Between the trimmed V and J ends, which lost 2 bases and 14 bases, there was a span of 13 bases. CDR3 in amino acids: CASSQTATLALHF. The CDR3 DNA is TGCGCCAGCAGCCAAACAGCCACTCTCGCCCTCCACTTT.

The rearrangement uses TRBV9 and TRBJ2-2; TRBD2 is a possible D gene (6 bases). The germline V and J ends were trimmed by 4 bases and 7 bases, with 14 bases remaining between them. The CDR3 is 14 amino acids. Germline-derived CDR1 and CDR2 are SGDLS and YYNGEE. CDR3 sequence (DNA): TGTGCCAGCAGCTCGGGGGTAGCGGTCGGGGAGCTGTTTTTT. Translating gives CASSSGVAVGELFF.

This clone showed up just a few times. The chain uses TRBV9 and TRBJ1-3; no firm D call. This CDR3 region has 15 residues. Germline assignment: CDR1 SGDLS and CDR2 YYNGEE. Trimming stripped 7 bases from V and 0 bases from J, with 14 bases between. CDR3 in amino acids: CASGLQSPSGNTIYF. Written as DNA, the CDR3 is TGTGCCAGCGGATTACAGTCACCCTCTGGAAACACCATATATTTT. Variable domain in full (rest from reference TRBV9 and TRBJ1-3): DSGVTQTPKHLITATGQRVTLRCSPRSGDLSVYWYQQSLDQGLQFLIQYYNGEERAKGNILERFSAQQFPDLHSELNLSSLELGDSALYFCASGLQSPSGNTIYFGEGSWLTVV.

This chain uses TRBV5-1 with TRBJ1-1, with TRBD1 matching over 7 bases. The CDR3 is 15 amino acids. The V segment lost 4 bases and the J segment 1 base; nucleotides outside the gene matches: 7. Germline CDR1 reads SGHRS; CDR2 reads YFSETQ. In DNA form, the CDR3 reads TGCGCCAGCAGCCCCCTGGACAGGAAGAACACTGAAGCTTTCTTT. Protein sequence: CASSPLDRKNTEAFF.

This clone has a single count. The chain carries TRBV19 and TRBJ1-1; maybe TRBD1 (5 bases). With 3 bases removed from V and 4 bases from J, the gap between germline ends came to 6 bases. The CDR3 sequence is 12 residues long. From germline, CDR1 is LNHDA and CDR2 SQIVND (reference sequence). In DNA form, the CDR3 reads TGTGCCAGTAGTATGGGGGGCACTGAAGCTTTCTTT. Its translation: CASSMGGTEAFF.

The rearrangement links TRBV7-2 to TRBJ1-1; a weak D match, TRBD1 (6 bases). With 2 bases removed from V and 4 bases from J, the gap between germline ends came to 8 bases. This CDR3 has 13 residues. Germline loops: CDR1 SGHTA, CDR2 FQGNSA. In DNA form, the CDR3 reads TGTGCCAGCAGCTTAACAGGGAGCACTGAAGCTTTCTTT. It yields the protein CASSLTGSTEAFF.

This clone occurred once. V gene TRBV19 combines with J gene TRBJ1-2, with 9 bases matching TRBD1. CDR1 and CDR2 from the germline V gene are LNHDA and SQIVND (reference sequence). The CDR3 consists of 16 residues. The junction had 6 bases not matched to a gene; V was cut back by 2 bases and J by 2 bases. CDR3 coding DNA: TGTGCCAGTAGTATATCTGACAGGGGGACCAACTATGGCTACACCTTC. Its translation is CASSISDRGTNYGYTF.

This clone was counted only a few times. The CDR3 DNA is TGTGCCAGTAGTGGGACAGTTGGACTAGCCCTCGAGCAGTACTTC. Protein product: CASSGTVGLALEQYF. V gene TRBV19 combines with J gene TRBJ2-7, with D possibly being TRBD2 (8 bases). The germline V and J ends were trimmed by 5 bases and 6 bases, with 20 bases remaining between them. This CDR3 has 15 amino acids. Germline V CDR1 and CDR2: LNHDA, SQIVND (reference sequence). Drawing the rest from reference TRBV19 and TRBJ2-7, the complete variable domain is DGGITQSPKYLFRKEGQNVTLSCEQNLNHDAMYWYRQDPGQGLRLIYYSQIVNDFQKGDIAEGYSVSREKKESFPLTVTSAQKNPTAFYLCASSGTVGLALEQYFGPGTRLTVT.

This clone was observed a few times. V is TRBV6-1 and J is TRBJ1-5; the D is unclear. CDR1 is MNHNS and CDR2 is SASEGT in the germline V gene. With 4 bases removed from V and 0 bases from J, the gap between germline ends came to 4 bases. The CDR3 loop spans 13 amino acids. The CDR3 sequence is CASSVHSNQPQHF. CDR3 coding DNA: TGTGCCAGCAGTGTACATAGCAATCAGCCCCAGCATTTT.

This chain links TRBV7-9 with TRBJ2-1; D is unclear. The CDR3 has 14 residues. The ends were cut back, 4 bases at V and 4 bases at J, with 11 bases in the middle. Germline V gene lookup returns CDR1 SEHNR and CDR2 FQNEAQ (reference sequence). The CDR3: CASSSPSAYNEQFF. In DNA form, the CDR3 reads TGTGCCAGCAGCTCCCCCAGCGCTTACAATGAGCAGTTCTTC.

In DNA form, the CDR3 reads TGCGCCAGCAGCTTGGGGACAGGGATACCGGGTGAGCAGTTCTTC. This codes for CASSLGTGIPGEQFF. The chain couples TRBV5-1 to TRBJ2-1, with TRBD1 matching 8 bases. The CDR3 extends over 15 amino acids. Germline V CDR1 and CDR2: SGHRS, YFSETQ. The V segment lost 0 bases and the J segment 9 bases; nucleotides outside the gene matches: 8.

The CDR3 coding sequence is TGTGCCAGCAGCTTGACCCGGCAGGGCACTGAAGCTTTCTTT. Protein sequence: CASSLTRQGTEAFF. The chain has TRBV5-4 and TRBJ1-1; D is possibly TRBD1 (5 bases). Looked up from germline, CDR1 is SGHNT and CDR2 is YYREEE (reference sequence). Trimming removed 1 base at V and 4 bases at J, with 11 bases between. CDR3 length: 14 residues.

The chain combines TRBV7-9 with TRBJ1-2; possible D gene TRBD1, 6 bases. Between the trimmed V and J ends, which lost 3 bases and 8 bases, there was a span of 13 bases. This CDR3 region has 13 residues. Germline V lookup: CDR1 SEHNR, CDR2 FQNEAQ (reference sequence). Here the CDR3 reads CASSFSGEGGYTF. The CDR3 nucleotides read TGTGCCAGCAGCTTCTCAGGGGAAGGAGGCTACACCTTC.

The V and J genes are TRBV29-1 and TRBJ2-7; 10 bases fit TRBD1. Germline CDR1 and CDR2: SQVTM and ANQGSEA. With V trimmed by 6 bases and J by 5 bases, 13 bases remained unmatched. There are 15 residues in the CDR3. CDR3 DNA sequence: TGCAGCGTGACCCACTGGACAGGGGGATTGAACGAGCAGTACTTC. This translates into CSVTHWTGGLNEQYF.

This clone was recorded a few times. J is TRBJ2-3 and V is TRBV7-9, with no clear D. Between the trimmed V and J ends, which lost 3 bases and 2 bases, there was a span of 6 bases. The germline V gene encodes CDR1 SEHNR and CDR2 FQNEAQ (reference sequence). The CDR3 runs 13 residues. The CDR3, as DNA: TGTGCCAGCAGCTTCACAGACACAGATACGCAGTATTTT. Translation: CASSFTDTDTQYF.

This chain uses TRBV19 with TRBJ2-3; 10 bases line up with TRBD1. CDR1 LNHDA and CDR2 SQIVND come from the germline V gene (reference sequence). J lost 5 bases, V lost 6 bases, and 11 bases had no gene match. This CDR3 is 16 amino acids long. The CDR3 DNA reads TGTGCCAGTAGCCCCATGGACAGGGGGTTAGTAGATACGCAGTATTTT. It codes for CASSPMDRGLVDTQYF.

The rearrangement joins TRBV18 to TRBJ2-5; 8 bases align to TRBD1. V was pared by 3 bases and J by 4 bases, with 7 bases of the junction left unmatched. CDR1 is KGHSH and CDR2 is LQKENI in the germline V gene. The CDR3 has 15 amino acids. DNA for the CDR3: TGTGCCAGCTCACCCCTGACAGGGGTTGGAGAGACCCAGTACTTC. Translation: CASSPLTGVGETQYF.

This clone occurred a few times. The CDR3 loop is CASSTSGSVSYEQYF. CDR3 in DNA: TGTGCCAGCAGTACTAGCGGATCGGTTTCCTACGAGCAGTACTTC. The chain has TRBV6-5 and TRBJ2-7, with TRBD2 matching 8 bases. J gave up 1 base and V 5 bases, and 7 bases lay outside the gene matches. Germline V gene data show CDR1 as MNHEY and CDR2 as SVGAGI. This CDR3 comprises 15 residues.

This clone showed up just a few times. The chain combines TRBV7-3 with TRBJ2-3; 10 nucleotides match TRBD2. The CDR3 is made up of 18 amino acids. The ends lost 1 base at V and 5 bases at J; junction bases unmatched: 12. Germline CDR1 SGHTA, CDR2 FQGTGA. The CDR3 here is CASSLNPRLAGVVDTQYF. CDR3 nucleotides: TGTGCCAGCAGCTTAAATCCCCGGCTAGCGGGAGTAGTAGATACGCAGTATTTT.

Details on this clone: The final CDR3 position lacks the conserved phenylalanine or tryptophan, pointing to a likely read error. No DNA is shown, since the ends of the CDR3 on it are uncertain; the CDR3 is the one TCRdb lists. The chain recombines TRBV6-1 with TRBJ1-4; the table's D call TRBD1 went unverified against the DNA. Germline V lookup: CDR1 MNHNS, CDR2 SASEGT. Counting both end residues, the CDR3 totals 12 amino acids. The CDR3 reads CASSEGGGQGQV.

This sequence joins TRBV28 and TRBJ1-5; TRBD1 matches 8 bases. V shed 6 bases and J 3 bases; nucleotides not matched to a gene: 4. Looked up from germline, CDR1 is MDHEN and CDR2 is SYDVKM. There are 14 residues in the CDR3. CDR3 protein: CASRVGQDNQPQHF. The CDR3 DNA reads as TGTGCCAGCAGGGTGGGACAGGACAATCAGCCCCAGCATTTT.

CDR3 residues: CASSLAGGGYGYTF. CDR3 in DNA: TGTGCCAGCAGCTTGGCTGGGGGCGGCTATGGCTACACCTTC. This chain joins TRBV5-4 and TRBJ1-2, with D perhaps matching TRBD1 (6 bases). Germline loops: CDR1 SGHNT, CDR2 YYREEE (reference sequence). V lost 0 bases and J lost 4, with 10 bases in between. This CDR3 comprises 14 residues.

V is TRBV19 and J is TRBJ2-1; possibly TRBD2 for D (7 bases). Trimming removed 3 bases at V and 3 bases at J, with 12 bases between. Germline V gene lookup returns CDR1 LNHDA and CDR2 SQIVND (reference sequence). CDR3 length: 15 residues. The CDR3 spells CASSIEGGYYNEQFF. The CDR3 region has the DNA TGTGCCAGTAGTATTGAGGGGGGGTACTACAATGAGCAGTTCTTC.

V is TRBV7-8 and J is TRBJ1-5; D remains unclear. Between the trimmed V and J ends, which lost 5 bases and 1 base, there was a span of 9 bases. The CDR3 is 14 amino acids. Germline-derived CDR1 and CDR2 are SGHVS and FQNEAQ. CDR3 in DNA: TGTGCCAGCAGCCCGACACGAAGCAATCAGCCCCAGCATTTT. Translated: CASSPTRSNQPQHF.

This rearrangement joins TRBV19 to TRBJ2-1, with 9 bases identical to TRBD2. Germline V gene data show CDR1 as LNHDA and CDR2 as SQIVND (reference sequence). V gave up 2 bases and J gave up 7 bases; unmatched junction bases: 6. The length of the CDR3 is 15 residues. The CDR3 protein is CASSIRRGGGNEQFF. The CDR3 DNA follows: TGTGCCAGTAGTATAAGGCGGGGGGGCGGGAATGAGCAGTTCTTC.

The V gene is TRBV12-5, the J gene TRBJ2-1; D possibly corresponds to TRBD2 (6 bases). V was cut by 3 bases and J by 3 bases, with 9 bases left in between. The CDR3 totals 14 residues. CDR1 LGHNT and CDR2 FRNRAP come from the germline V gene. The CDR3 nucleotides read TGTGCTAGTGGTTTTAGCGGTAACTACAATGAGCAGTTCTTC. Residues: CASGFSGNYNEQFF.

The chain joins TRBV30 to TRBJ2-5, with TRBD2 matching 7 bases. Per the germline V gene, CDR1 is GTSNPN and CDR2 is SVGIG (reference sequence). The CDR3 consists of 13 residues. V shed 3 bases and J 4 bases; nucleotides not matched to a gene: 5. The CDR3 DNA reads TGTGCCTGGAGCCCAGGACTAGTAGAGACCCAGTACTTC. It codes for CAWSPGLVETQYF.

To note about this clone: The junction departs from the called germline gene at one end, perhaps through a read error. This chain links TRBV5-6 with TRBJ2-2, with D possibly matching TRBD2 (7 bases). Germline assignment: CDR1 SGHDT and CDR2 YYEEEE. CDR3 length: 15 amino acids. CDR3 protein: CASSLGGGRTGELLF. In DNA, the CDR3 is TGTGCCAGCAGCTTGGGCGGGGGCCGTACCGGGGAGCTGCTTTTT.

On this clone itself: An end of the junction differs from the germline gene, which may be a read error. The chain has TRBV5-6 and TRBJ1-1, with D tentatively TRBD1 (6 bases). This CDR3 contains 15 residues. Per the germline V gene, CDR1 is SGHDT and CDR2 is YYEEEE. CDR3 nucleotides: TGTGCCGGCAGTCAAATGGACAGCTTAAACACTGAAGCTTTCTTT. This codes for CAGSQMDSLNTEAFF.

This chain links TRBV10-2 with TRBJ1-1; D might be TRBD1 (6 bases). The V gene lost 6 bases and the J gene lost 2 bases, with 10 bases spanning the gap. This CDR3 has 13 residues. Germline V CDR1 and CDR2: WSHSY, SAAADI. The CDR3 DNA is TGCGCCAGCAGAGACAGGCTAAACACTGAAGCTTTCTTT. Translated, it gives CASRDRLNTEAFF.

The chain joins TRBV4-1 to TRBJ2-2; 7 bases are shared with TRBD1. Germline V gives CDR1 MGHRA, CDR2 YSYEKL. CDR3 length: 16 residues. V was clipped by 4 bases and J by 0 bases; unmatched bases: 5. The CDR3 loop reads CASSPPGTANTGELFF. CDR3 DNA sequence: TGCGCCAGCAGCCCCCCCGGGACAGCGAACACCGGGGAGCTGTTTTTT.